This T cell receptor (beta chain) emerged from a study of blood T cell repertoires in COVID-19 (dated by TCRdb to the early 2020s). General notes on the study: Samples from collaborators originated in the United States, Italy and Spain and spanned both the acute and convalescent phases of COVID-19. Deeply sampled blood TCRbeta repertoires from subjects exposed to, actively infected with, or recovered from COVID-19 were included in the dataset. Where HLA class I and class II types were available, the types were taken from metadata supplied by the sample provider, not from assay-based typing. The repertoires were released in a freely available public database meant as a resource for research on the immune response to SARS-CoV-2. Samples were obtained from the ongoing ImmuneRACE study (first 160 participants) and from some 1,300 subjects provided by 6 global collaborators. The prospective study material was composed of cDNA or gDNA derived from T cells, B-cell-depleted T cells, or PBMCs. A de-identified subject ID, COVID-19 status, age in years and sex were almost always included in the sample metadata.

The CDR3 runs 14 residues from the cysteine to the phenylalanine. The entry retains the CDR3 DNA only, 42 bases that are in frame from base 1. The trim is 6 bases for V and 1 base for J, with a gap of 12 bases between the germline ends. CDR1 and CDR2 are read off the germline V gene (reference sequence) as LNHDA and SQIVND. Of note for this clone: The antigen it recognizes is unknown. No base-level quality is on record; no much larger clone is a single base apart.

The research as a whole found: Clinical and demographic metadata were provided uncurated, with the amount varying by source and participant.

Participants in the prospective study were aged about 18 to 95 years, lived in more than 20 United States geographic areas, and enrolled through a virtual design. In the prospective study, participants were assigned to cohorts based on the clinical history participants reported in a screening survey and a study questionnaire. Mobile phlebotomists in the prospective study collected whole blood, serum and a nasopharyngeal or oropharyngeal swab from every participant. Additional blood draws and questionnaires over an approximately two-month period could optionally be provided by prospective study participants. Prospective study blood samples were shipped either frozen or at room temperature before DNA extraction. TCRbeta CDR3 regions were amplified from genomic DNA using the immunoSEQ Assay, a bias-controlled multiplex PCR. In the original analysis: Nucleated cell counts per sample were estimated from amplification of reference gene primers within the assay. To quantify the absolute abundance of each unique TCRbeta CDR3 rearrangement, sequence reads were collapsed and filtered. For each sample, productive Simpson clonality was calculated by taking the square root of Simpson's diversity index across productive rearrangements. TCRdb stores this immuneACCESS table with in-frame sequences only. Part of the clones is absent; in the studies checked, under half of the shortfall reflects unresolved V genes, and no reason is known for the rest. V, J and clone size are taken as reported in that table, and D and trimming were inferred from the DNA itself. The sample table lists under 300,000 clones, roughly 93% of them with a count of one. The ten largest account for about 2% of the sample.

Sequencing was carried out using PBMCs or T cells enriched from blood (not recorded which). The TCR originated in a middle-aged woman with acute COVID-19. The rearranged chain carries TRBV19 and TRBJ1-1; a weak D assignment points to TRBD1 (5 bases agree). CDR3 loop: CASRTQAKNTEAFF. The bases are TGTGCCAGTAGGACACAGGCCAAGAACACTGAAGCTTTCTTT.